The 10 T cell receptor beta chains below come from one sample, sequenced in a study of cytomegalovirus exposure and HLA in healthy donors (dated 2017 in TCRdb). Receptor libraries were prepared by the immunoSEQ multiplex PCR assay. For the multiplex PCR, a mixture combining 60 forward primers for TCR Vbeta segments and 13 reverse primers for TCR Jbeta segments was used. The table was pulled from immuneACCESS by TCRdb, which kept in-frame rearrangements only. Such tables lose some clones; where checked, under half of the loss comes from unresolved V genes, and the rest has no known cause. A total of roughly 300,000 clones appear in this sample, roughly 89% of them only once. The ten largest clonotypes hold about 4% of the sample. The source material was PBMCs. Receptors were obtained from a man in his forties in good health and CMV-seropositive.

The genes are TRBV11-2 and TRBJ2-5; unclear D gene. Germline-derived CDR1 and CDR2 are SGHAT and FQNNGV. The CDR3 length is 14 residues. Between the trimmed V and J ends, which lost 5 bases and 7 bases, there was a span of 17 bases. CDR3 amino acids: CASSPLVSSLTQYF. CDR3 nucleotides: TGTGCCAGCAGCCCCTTAGTGTCATCTTTGACCCAGTACTTC.

The chain couples TRBV10-3 to TRBJ2-3, with a tentative D call TRBD2 (5 bases). Trimming left V 0 bases short and J 0 bases short, with 7 bases between. The CDR3 is 15 amino acids. Looked up from germline, CDR1 is ENHRY and CDR2 is SYGVKD. The CDR3 nucleotides are TGTGCCATCAGTGAGTCGACGGGGAGCACAGATACGCAGTATTTT. It encodes CAISESTGSTDTQYF.

This clone was observed a single time. The chain links TRBV4-3 to TRBJ2-1, with 12 positions matching TRBD2. V shed 1 base, J shed 2 bases, and the junction held 6 bases outside the gene matches. The CDR3 has 18 amino acids. The germline V gene has CDR1 LGHNA and CDR2 YSLEER. This chain's CDR3 is CASSQAAGLAGPYNEQFF. Here the CDR3 DNA reads TGCGCCAGCAGCCAAGCGGCCGGACTAGCGGGACCCTACAATGAGCAGTTCTTC.

The chain is built from TRBV4-1 and TRBJ1-3; 9 bases fit TRBD1. V was pared by 2 bases and J by 4 bases, with 3 bases of the junction left unmatched. CDR1 MGHRA and CDR2 YSYEKL come from the germline V gene. The CDR3 runs to 15 residues. DNA of the CDR3: TGCGCCAGCAGCCAACCGGGACAGGGAGGAAACACCATATATTTT. Its translation: CASSQPGQGGNTIYF.

The chain has TRBV5-1 and TRBJ1-3, with 7 bases matching TRBD1. This CDR3 has 15 residues. The J segment lost 2 bases and the V segment lost 2 bases, leaving 4 bases of the junction unmatched. Looked up from germline, CDR1 is SGHRS and CDR2 is YFSETQ. The CDR3 sequence is CASSFGGQAGNTIYF. CDR3 in DNA: TGCGCCAGCAGCTTTGGCGGACAGGCTGGAAACACCATATATTTT. The whole variable domain, remainder taken from reference TRBV5-1 and TRBJ1-3, is KAGVTQTPRYLIKTRGQQVTLSCSPISGHRSVSWYQQTPGQGLQFLFEYFSETQRNKGNFPGRFSGRQFSNSRSEMNVSTLELGDSALYLCASSFGGQAGNTIYFGEGSWLTVV.

The V call is TRBV28, the J call TRBJ2-7; D call uncertain. This CDR3 has 14 amino acids. The germline V gene encodes CDR1 MDHEN and CDR2 SYDVKM. The ends were cut back, 3 bases at V and 5 bases at J, with 14 bases in the middle. The DNA for the CDR3 is TGTGCCAGCAGTTTTCCCACGCGAGGCCACGAGCAGTACTTC. Translation gives CASSFPTRGHEQYF. Combining the CDR3 with reference TRBV28 and TRBJ2-7 gives the whole variable domain DVKVTQSSRYLVKRTGEKVFLECVQDMDHENMFWYRQDPGLGLRLIYFSYDVKMKEKGDIPEGYSVSREKKERFSLILESASTNQTSMYLCASSFPTRGHEQYFGPGTRLTVT.

This clone has a single count. The gene calls are TRBV4-1 and TRBJ1-1, with TRBD1 matching over 7 bases. The V segment lost 7 bases and the J segment 1 base; nucleotides outside the gene matches: 12. Germline CDR1 MGHRA, CDR2 YSYEKL. This CDR3 has 16 amino acids. This chain's CDR3 is CASTVGAGGWNTEAFF. CDR3 bases: TGCGCCAGCACGGTGGGGGCAGGGGGATGGAACACTGAAGCTTTCTTT.

This chain uses TRBV29-1 with TRBJ2-1; the D gene is possibly TRBD2 (5 bases). The V end lost 4 bases, the J end lost 0 bases, and 16 bases lay between the germline ends. Germline V gives CDR1 SQVTM, CDR2 ANQGSEA. The CDR3 has 16 residues. CDR3 loop: CSVAGSLRSSYNEQFF. In nucleotides, the CDR3 is TGCAGCGTTGCGGGGAGTTTACGAAGCTCCTACAATGAGCAGTTCTTC.

This clone was seen only once. The chain couples TRBV28 to TRBJ1-5; 10 bases are shared with TRBD1. The germline V gene encodes CDR1 MDHEN and CDR2 SYDVKM. With V trimmed by 6 bases and J by 3 bases, 14 bases remained unmatched. This CDR3 spans 18 amino acids. The CDR3 protein is CASSRDRGRLGDNQPQHF. The CDR3 nucleotides are TGTGCCAGCAGCCGGGACAGGGGCCGCCTTGGAGACAATCAGCCCCAGCATTTT.

CDR3 sequence (DNA): TGTGCCAGCAGTTTATCCCACAGATACAATGAGCAGTTCTTC. Amino acids: CASSLSHRYNEQFF. The rearrangement joins TRBV28 to TRBJ2-1, with D hard to call. CDR3 length: 14 amino acids. Trimming cost V 1 base and J 4 bases, with 8 bases left between them. Germline CDR1 is MDHEN and CDR2 is SYDVKM. The whole variable domain, remainder taken from reference TRBV28 and TRBJ2-1, is DVKVTQSSRYLVKRTGEKVFLECVQDMDHENMFWYRQDPGLGLRLIYFSYDVKMKEKGDIPEGYSVSREKKERFSLILESASTNQTSMYLCASSLSHRYNEQFFGPGTRLTVL.